These 11 T cell receptor beta chains share one sample of origin, sequenced in a study of cytomegalovirus exposure and HLA in healthy donors. The study ran its PCR with 60 Vbeta and 13 Jbeta primers. The data were produced by immunoSEQ multiplex PCR, yet TCRdb's version contains in-frame clones alone and is incomplete. Of approximately 110,000 clones in the sample, around 80% are singletons; the top ten hold about 2%. What was sequenced was PBMCs. The origin of the receptors is a man in his fifties in good health and CMV-seronegative.

This chain links TRBV7-9 with TRBJ2-5, with TRBD1 identical over 7 bases. The CDR3 contains 14 residues. Unmatched junction bases numbered 6, after V lost 5 bases and J lost 3 bases. Germline-derived CDR1 and CDR2 are SEHNR and FQNEAQ (reference sequence). The CDR3: CASSTSDRKETQYF. The CDR3 DNA follows: TGTGCCAGCAGCACCTCGGACAGGAAAGAGACCCAGTACTTC.

The chain links TRBV5-6 to TRBJ1-1; TRBD1 matches 11 bases. The CDR3 is 15 residues long. Unmatched junction bases numbered 2, after V lost 3 bases and J lost 1 base. Germline CDR1 is SGHDT and CDR2 is YYEEEE. The CDR3 loop is CASSWGTGGNTEAFF. The CDR3 nucleotides read TGTGCCAGCAGCTGGGGGACAGGGGGGAACACTGAAGCTTTCTTT. The full variable domain, rest sourced from reference TRBV5-6 and TRBJ1-1, is DAGVTQSPTHLIKTRGQQVTLRCSPKSGHDTVSWYQQALGQGPQFIFQYYEEEERQRGNFPDRFSGHQFPNYSSELNVNALLLGDSALYLCASSWGTGGNTEAFFGQGTRLTVV.

The V gene is TRBV5-1, the J gene TRBJ1-2, with TRBD1 matching over 7 bases. The CDR3 runs to 16 residues. CDR1 is SGHRS and CDR2 is YFSETQ in the germline V gene. Unmatched junction bases numbered 10, after V lost 0 bases and J lost 5 bases. CDR3 sequence reads: CASSLVLGGSFYGYTF. The CDR3 DNA follows: TGCGCCAGCAGCTTGGTATTAGGGGGCTCGTTTTATGGCTACACCTTC.

V usage is TRBV2 and J usage is TRBJ2-2; D unresolved. The CDR3 consists of 15 residues. Germline-derived CDR1 and CDR2 are SNHLY and FYNNEI. Trimming removed 5 bases from V and 4 bases from J, with 14 bases in between. The CDR3 DNA reads TGTGCCAGCAGTCCCGGGTCTCCACTCACCGGGGAGCTGTTTTTT. Translation: CASSPGSPLTGELFF.

The rearrangement joins TRBV7-3 to TRBJ2-2, with D perhaps matching TRBD1 (5 bases). The CDR3 length is 14 residues. V dropped 3 bases and J dropped 7 bases, with 12 bases sitting between them. CDR1 and CDR2 from the germline V gene are SGHTA and FQGTGA. The CDR3 loop reads CASSLQGEGGELFF. CDR3 in DNA: TGTGCCAGCAGCTTGCAGGGTGAAGGCGGGGAGCTGTTTTTT.

This chain uses TRBV6-6 with TRBJ2-7; a weak D match, TRBD1 (6 bases). The CDR3 spans 13 residues. Germline V gives CDR1 MNHNY, CDR2 SVGAGI (reference sequence). Trimming took 5 bases from V and 2 from J, leaving 10 bases between them. The CDR3 DNA follows: TGTGCCAGCAGTCTTCGACAGGCCTACGAGCAGTACTTC. As protein: CASSLRQAYEQYF.

The chain joins TRBV5-8 to TRBJ2-5; TRBD1 aligns across 9 bases. The J call may be in error: the DNA end matches TRBJ2-7 better. The germline gives CDR1 SGHTS, CDR2 YDEGEE. This CDR3 contains 14 residues. The CDR3 bases are TGTGCCAGCAGCGCCGGGACAGGGTACTACGAGCAGTACTTC. Amino acid sequence: CASSAGTGYYEQYF.

V gene TRBV6-1 combines with J gene TRBJ2-7; 8 bases are a match to TRBD1. CDR1 and CDR2 from the germline V gene are MNHNS and SASEGT. The J segment lost 4 bases and the V segment lost 6 bases, leaving 5 bases of the junction unmatched. The CDR3 runs 13 residues. The CDR3 loop reads CASRGTGDYEQYF. The CDR3 DNA reads TGTGCCAGCAGGGGGACAGGAGATTACGAGCAGTACTTC.

V and J are TRBV9 and TRBJ1-2, with 9 bases identical to TRBD1. The germline gives CDR1 SGDLS, CDR2 YYNGEE. Trimming removed 4 bases from V and 4 bases from J; junction bases left unmatched: 14. The CDR3 loop spans 17 amino acids. The CDR3 region has the DNA TGTGCCAGCAGCTCCCCATCGGGACAGGGATACTTCTATGGCTACACCTTC. This encodes CASSSPSGQGYFYGYTF.

The V call is TRBV11-2, the J call TRBJ2-3; TRBD2 matches at 10 bases. The CDR3 has 15 amino acids. V lost 4 bases, J lost 15 bases, and 16 bases stayed unmatched. Per the germline V gene, CDR1 is SGHAT and CDR2 is FQNNGV. The CDR3 region has the DNA TGTGCCAGCAGCTCGGCTAGCGGGGGAGGGATCGCAATATATTTT. Translated, it gives CASSSASGGGIAIYF.

A single count supports this clone. The chain carries TRBV19 and TRBJ1-5, with TRBD1 identical over 7 bases. Germline loops: CDR1 LNHDA, CDR2 SQIVND (reference sequence). The CDR3 has 14 residues. The J segment lost 6 bases and the V segment lost 4 bases, leaving 6 bases of the junction unmatched. The CDR3, as DNA: TGTGCCAGTAGTACCCAGGACAGGTTTCAGCCCCAGCATTTT. This sequence encodes CASSTQDRFQPQHF.